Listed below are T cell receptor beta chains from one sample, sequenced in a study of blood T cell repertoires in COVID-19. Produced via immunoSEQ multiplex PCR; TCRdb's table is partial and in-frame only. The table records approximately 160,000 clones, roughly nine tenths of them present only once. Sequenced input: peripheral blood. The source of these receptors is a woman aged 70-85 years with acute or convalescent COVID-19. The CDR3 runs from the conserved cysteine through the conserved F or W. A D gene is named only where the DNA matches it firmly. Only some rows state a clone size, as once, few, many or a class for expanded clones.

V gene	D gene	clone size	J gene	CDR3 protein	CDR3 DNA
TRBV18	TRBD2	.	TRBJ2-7	CASSGTSGAYEQYF	TGTGCCAGCTCCGGGACTAGCGGTGCCTACGAGCAGTACTTC
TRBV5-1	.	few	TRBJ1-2	CASSLEGEQHYGYTF	TGCGCCAGCAGCTTGGAGGGAGAACAGCACTATGGCTACACCTTC
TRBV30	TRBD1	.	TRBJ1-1	CAWSGGQGNTEAFF	TGTGCCTGGAGTGGGGGACAGGGGAACACTGAAGCTTTCTTT
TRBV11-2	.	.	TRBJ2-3	CASSLLEKGADTQYF	TGTGCCAGCAGCCTACTGGAAAAAGGGGCAGATACGCAGTATTTT
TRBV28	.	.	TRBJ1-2	CASQQSHHGYTF	TGTGCCAGCCAACAGTCTCATCACGGCTACACCTTC
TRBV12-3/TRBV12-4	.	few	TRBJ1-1	CASIQHMNTEAFF	TGTGCCAGCATCCAACACATGAACACTGAAGCTTTCTTT
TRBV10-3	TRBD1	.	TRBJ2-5	CAVGGPGTGQETQYF	TGTGCCGTGGGGGGCCCGGGGACAGGGCAAGAGACCCAGTACTTC
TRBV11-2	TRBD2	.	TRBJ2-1	CASSLGGAGGYNEQFF	TGTGCCAGCAGCTTAGGCGGAGCGGGGGGGTACAATGAGCAGTTCTTC
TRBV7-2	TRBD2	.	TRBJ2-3	CASSLGHLAGVLTDTQYF	TGTGCCAGCAGCTTAGGGCACTTAGCGGGAGTCCTCACAGATACGCAGTATTTT
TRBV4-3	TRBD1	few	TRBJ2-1	CASSQTWTGYNEQFF	TGCGCCAGCAGCCAGACTTGGACAGGCTACAATGAGCAGTTCTTC
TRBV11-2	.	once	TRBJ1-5	CASSLRQFNQPQHF	TGTGCCAGCAGCTTGCGGCAGTTCAATCAGCCCCAGCATTTT
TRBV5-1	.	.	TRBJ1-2	CASSLRTDYGYTF	TGCGCCAGCAGCTTGAGGACTGACTATGGCTACACCTTC
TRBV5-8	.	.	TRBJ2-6	CASSQRGGAGANVLTF	TGTGCCAGCAGCCAAAGGGGAGGTGCCGGGGCCAACGTCCTGACTTTC
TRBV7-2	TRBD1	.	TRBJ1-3	CASSRDSSGNTIYF	TGTGCCAGCAGCCGGGACAGCTCTGGAAACACCATATATTTT
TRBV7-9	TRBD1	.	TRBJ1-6	CASSRQGSYSPLHF	TGTGCCAGCAGCCGACAGGGGAGCTATTCACCCCTCCACTTT
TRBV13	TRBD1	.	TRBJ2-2	CASSSGQGYTGELFF	TGTGCCAGCAGCTCGGGACAGGGATACACCGGGGAGCTGTTTTTT
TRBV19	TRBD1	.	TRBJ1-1	CASSLTGGGTEAFF	TGTGCCAGTAGTCTTACAGGGGGGGGCACTGAAGCTTTCTTT
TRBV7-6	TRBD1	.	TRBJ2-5	CASGRVRGLQETQYF	TGTGCCAGCGGACGCGTCAGGGGGCTTCAAGAGACCCAGTACTTC